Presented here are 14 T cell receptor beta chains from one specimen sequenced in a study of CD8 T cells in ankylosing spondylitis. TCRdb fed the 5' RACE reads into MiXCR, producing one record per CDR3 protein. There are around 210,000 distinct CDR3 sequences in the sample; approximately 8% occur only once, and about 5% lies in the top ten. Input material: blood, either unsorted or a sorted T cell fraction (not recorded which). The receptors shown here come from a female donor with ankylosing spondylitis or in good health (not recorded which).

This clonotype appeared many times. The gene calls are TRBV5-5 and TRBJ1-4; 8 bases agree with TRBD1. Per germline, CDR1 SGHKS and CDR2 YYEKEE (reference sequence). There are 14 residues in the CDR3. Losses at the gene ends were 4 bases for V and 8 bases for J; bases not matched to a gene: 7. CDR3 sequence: CASSRRQGHEKLFF. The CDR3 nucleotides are TGTGCCAGCAGCCGCCGACAGGGGCACGAAAAACTGTTTTTT.

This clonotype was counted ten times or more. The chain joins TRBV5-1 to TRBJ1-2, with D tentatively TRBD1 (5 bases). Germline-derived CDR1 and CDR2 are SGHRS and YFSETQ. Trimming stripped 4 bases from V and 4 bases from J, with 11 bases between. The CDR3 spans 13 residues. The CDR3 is CASSTQASYGYTF. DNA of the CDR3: TGCGCCAGCAGCACACAGGCATCCTATGGCTACACCTTC.

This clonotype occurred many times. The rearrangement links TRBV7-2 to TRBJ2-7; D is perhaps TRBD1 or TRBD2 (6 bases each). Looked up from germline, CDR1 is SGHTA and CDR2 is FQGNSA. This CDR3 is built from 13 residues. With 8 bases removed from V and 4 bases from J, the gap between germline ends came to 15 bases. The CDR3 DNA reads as TGTGCCAGCGGGGGGCAGGGGTCGTACGAGCAGTACTTC. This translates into CASGGQGSYEQYF.

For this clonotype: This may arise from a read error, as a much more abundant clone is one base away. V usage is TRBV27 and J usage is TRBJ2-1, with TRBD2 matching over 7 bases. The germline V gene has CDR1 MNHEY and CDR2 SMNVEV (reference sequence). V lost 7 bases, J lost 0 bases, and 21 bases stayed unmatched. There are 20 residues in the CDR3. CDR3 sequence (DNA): TGTGCCAGCACCCAGACTAGCAGGAGGGCCTTATCGAGCTCCTACAATGAGCAGTTCTTC. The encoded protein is CASTQTSRRALSSSYNEQFF.

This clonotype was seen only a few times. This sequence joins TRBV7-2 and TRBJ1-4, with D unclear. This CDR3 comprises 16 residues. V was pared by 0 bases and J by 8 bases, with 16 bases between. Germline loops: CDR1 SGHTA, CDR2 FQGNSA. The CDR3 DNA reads TGTGCCAGCAGCTTAGCGCATGGTTTCATAAAGGAAAAACTGTTTTTT. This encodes CASSLAHGFIKEKLFF.

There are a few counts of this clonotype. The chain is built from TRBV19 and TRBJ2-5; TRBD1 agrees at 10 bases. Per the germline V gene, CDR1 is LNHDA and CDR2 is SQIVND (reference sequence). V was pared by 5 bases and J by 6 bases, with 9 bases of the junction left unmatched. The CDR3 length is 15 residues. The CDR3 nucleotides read TGTGCCAGTAGTCAGGGACAGGGGCTCAGGAAGACCCAGTACTTC. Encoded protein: CASSQGQGLRKTQYF.

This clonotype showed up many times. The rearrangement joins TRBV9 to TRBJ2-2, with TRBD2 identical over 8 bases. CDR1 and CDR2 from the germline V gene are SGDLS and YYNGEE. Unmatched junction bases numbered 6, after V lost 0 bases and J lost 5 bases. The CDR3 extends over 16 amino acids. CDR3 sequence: CASSVGPGGPTGELFF. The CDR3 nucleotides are TGTGCCAGCAGCGTAGGACCGGGAGGGCCAACCGGGGAGCTGTTTTTT.

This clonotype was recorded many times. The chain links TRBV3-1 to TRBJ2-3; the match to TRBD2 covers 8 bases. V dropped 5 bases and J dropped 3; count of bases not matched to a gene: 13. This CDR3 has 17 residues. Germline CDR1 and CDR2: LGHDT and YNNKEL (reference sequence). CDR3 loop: CASSDHPAGDGTDTQYF. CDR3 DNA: TGTGCCAGCAGCGACCACCCAGCGGGAGACGGAACAGATACGCAGTATTTT.

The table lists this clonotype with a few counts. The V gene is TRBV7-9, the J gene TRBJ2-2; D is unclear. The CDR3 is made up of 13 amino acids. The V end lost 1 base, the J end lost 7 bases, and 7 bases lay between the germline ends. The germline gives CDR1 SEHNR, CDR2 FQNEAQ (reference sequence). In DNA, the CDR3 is TGTGCCAGCAGCTTAGTCATCGGCGGGGAGCTGTTTTTT. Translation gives CASSLVIGGELFF.

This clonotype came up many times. The CDR3 spells CASSIRAFSGANVLTF. The CDR3 nucleotides are TGTGCCAGTAGTATCCGGGCGTTCTCTGGGGCCAACGTCCTGACTTTC. The rearrangement links TRBV19 to TRBJ2-6; D is unclear. Germline V gene sequence: CDR1 LNHDA, CDR2 SQIVND (reference sequence). This CDR3 has 16 amino acids. The V end was cut by 3 bases, the J end by 0 bases, with 9 bases between.

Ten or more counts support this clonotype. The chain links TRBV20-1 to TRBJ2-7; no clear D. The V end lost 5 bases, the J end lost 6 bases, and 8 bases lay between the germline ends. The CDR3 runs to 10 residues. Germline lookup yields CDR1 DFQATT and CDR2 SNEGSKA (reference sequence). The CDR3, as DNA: TGCAGTGCTGAAGTAAGCGAGCAGTACTTC. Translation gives CSAEVSEQYF.

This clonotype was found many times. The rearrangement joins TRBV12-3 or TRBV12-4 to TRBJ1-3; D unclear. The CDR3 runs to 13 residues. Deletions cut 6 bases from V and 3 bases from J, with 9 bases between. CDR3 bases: TGTGCCAGCAGCCACCGAGATGGAAACACCATATATTTT. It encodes CASSHRDGNTIYF.

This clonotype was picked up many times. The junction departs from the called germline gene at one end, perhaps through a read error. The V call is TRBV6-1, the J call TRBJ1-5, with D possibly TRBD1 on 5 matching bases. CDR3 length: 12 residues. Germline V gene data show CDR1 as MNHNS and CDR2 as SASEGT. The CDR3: CASSSQGDREYF. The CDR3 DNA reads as TGTGCCAGCAGCTCTCAGGGCGACCGGGAGTATTTT.

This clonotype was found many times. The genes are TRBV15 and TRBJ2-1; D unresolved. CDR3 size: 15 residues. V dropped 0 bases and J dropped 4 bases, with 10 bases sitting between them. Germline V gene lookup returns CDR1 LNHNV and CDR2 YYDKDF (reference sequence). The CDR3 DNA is TGTGCCACCAGCAGAGATCCTGGATTATACAATGAGCAGTTCTTC. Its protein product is CATSRDPGLYNEQFF. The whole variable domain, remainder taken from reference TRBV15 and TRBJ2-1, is DAMVIQNPRYQVTQFGKPVTLSCSQTLNHNVMYWYQQKSSQAPKLLFHYYDKDFNNEADTPDNFQSRRPNTSFCFLDIRSPGLGDTAMYLCATSRDPGLYNEQFFGPGTRLTVL.